Shown below are 18 T cell receptor beta chains from a single sample sequenced in a study of cytomegalovirus exposure and HLA in healthy donors. 60 Vbeta and 13 Jbeta primers were used in PCR. The table came from immunoSEQ multiplex PCR; TCRdb's copy has only in-frame clones and leaves some out. This table holds some 71,000 clones, approximately 70% found once. The source material was PBMCs. The receptors stem from a woman aged 45-65 years in good health and CMV-seropositive.

The chain combines TRBV19 with TRBJ1-1; D may be TRBD1 (6 bases). Germline-derived CDR1 and CDR2 are LNHDA and SQIVND (reference sequence). The length of the CDR3 is 17 residues. V was trimmed by 5 bases and J by 6 bases, leaving 25 bases between them. This CDR3 is CASSLKLGGFRASEAFF. CDR3 DNA: TGTGCCAGTAGTTTAAAACTAGGGGGTTTTAGGGCGTCTGAAGCTTTCTTT. Looking up the rest from reference TRBV19 and TRBJ1-1 gives the full variable domain: DGGITQSPKYLFRKEGQNVTLSCEQNLNHDAMYWYRQDPGQGLRLIYYSQIVNDFQKGDIAEGYSVSREKKESFPLTVTSAQKNPTAFYLCASSLKLGGFRASEAFFGQGTRLTVV.

This chain uses TRBV5-6 with TRBJ1-1, with a weak D call TRBD1 (6 bases). The CDR3 totals 14 residues. Trimming shortened V by 6 bases and J by 6 bases, and 18 bases separated the two germline ends. Germline-derived CDR1 and CDR2 are SGHDT and YYEEEE. CDR3 sequence: CASTYRAQGSEAFF. Here the CDR3 DNA reads TGTGCCAGCACCTACCGGGCCCAGGGGTCTGAAGCTTTCTTT. Drawing the rest from reference TRBV5-6 and TRBJ1-1, the complete variable domain is DAGVTQSPTHLIKTRGQQVTLRCSPKSGHDTVSWYQQALGQGPQFIFQYYEEEERQRGNFPDRFSGHQFPNYSSELNVNALLLGDSALYLCASTYRAQGSEAFFGQGTRLTVV.

This clone has a handful of counts. The V gene is TRBV6-4, the J gene TRBJ1-5; possibly TRBD1 for D (5 bases). The germline CDR1 and CDR2 sequences are MRHNA and SNTAGT. V lost 4 bases, J lost 6 bases, and 13 bases lay in between. The CDR3 contains 14 residues. CDR3 nucleotides: TGTGCCAGCAGTGCGGAGGGGTCGGGTCAGCCCCAGCATTTT. Protein: CASSAEGSGQPQHF.

The chain uses TRBV7-2 and TRBJ1-1, with 10 positions matching TRBD1. CDR3 length: 14 residues. The V and J ends lost 5 bases and 8 bases, in that order; junction bases with no gene match: 8. Germline lookup yields CDR1 SGHTA and CDR2 FQGNSA. CDR3: CASSKGQGPGEAFF. The CDR3 DNA is TGTGCCAGCAGCAAGGGACAGGGGCCGGGGGAAGCTTTCTTT. Full variable domain (missing parts from reference TRBV7-2 and TRBJ1-1): GAGVSQSPSNKVTEKGKDVELRCDPISGHTALYWYRQSLGQGLEFLIYFQGNSAPDKSGLPSDRFSAERTGGSVSTLTIQRTQQEDSAVYLCASSKGQGPGEAFFGQGTRLTVV.

The V gene is TRBV7-9, the J gene TRBJ2-6, with a tentative D call TRBD1 (5 bases). V lost 0 bases, J lost 4 bases, and 10 bases lay in between. Looked up from germline, CDR1 is SEHNR and CDR2 is FQNEAQ (reference sequence). The CDR3 is 16 amino acids. CDR3 in amino acids: CASSLAWGSGANVLTF. The DNA for the CDR3 is TGTGCCAGCAGCTTAGCTTGGGGCTCCGGGGCCAACGTCCTGACTTTC.

This clone was recorded a few times. The chain is built from TRBV28 and TRBJ2-3, with 9 bases fitting TRBD1. V was pared by 3 bases and J by 2 bases, with 6 bases of the junction left unmatched. Germline V gene lookup returns CDR1 MDHEN and CDR2 SYDVKM. The CDR3 has 16 amino acids. This CDR3 is CASSLIGDRDTDTQYF. CDR3 DNA sequence: TGTGCCAGCAGTTTGATTGGGGACAGGGACACAGATACGCAGTATTTT.

The V and J genes are TRBV7-9 and TRBJ2-5; 12 positions agree with TRBD2. The germline CDR1 and CDR2 sequences are SEHNR and FQNEAQ (reference sequence). The CDR3 sequence is 17 residues long. The V and J ends lost 1 base and 5 bases, in that order; junction bases with no gene match: 8. CDR3 region: CASSLGALAGGRETQYF. CDR3 DNA sequence: TGTGCCAGCAGCTTAGGTGCACTAGCGGGAGGAAGGGAGACCCAGTACTTC.

V usage is TRBV27 and J usage is TRBJ1-2, with a possible D match to TRBD1 (5 bases). The V end was cut by 2 bases, the J end by 4 bases, with 11 bases between. Germline CDR1 MNHEY, CDR2 SMNVEV (reference sequence). This CDR3 is 14 amino acids long. The CDR3 loop is CASSLRRDGYGYTF. CDR3 nucleotides: TGTGCCAGCAGTTTACGCAGGGATGGCTATGGCTACACCTTC.

In DNA form, the CDR3 reads TGTGCCAGCAGACCTAGGGGGAGCTCTGGAAACACCATATATTTT. Translation gives CASRPRGSSGNTIYF. The V gene is TRBV6-5, the J gene TRBJ1-3, with D maybe TRBD1 (6 bases). The CDR3 consists of 15 residues. Germline loops: CDR1 MNHEY, CDR2 SVGAGI. V lost 6 bases and J lost 0, with 12 bases in between.

This clone is a singleton in its sample. The chain couples TRBV7-2 to TRBJ1-5; 12 bases are shared with TRBD1. Looked up from germline, CDR1 is SGHTA and CDR2 is FQGNSA. The CDR3 has 17 amino acids. The J segment lost 11 bases and the V segment lost 1 base, leaving 12 bases of the junction unmatched. CDR3 residues: CASSLGRMGQGAIAQHF. The CDR3, as DNA: TGTGCCAGCAGCTTAGGCCGGATGGGACAGGGGGCTATAGCCCAGCATTTT.

The chain combines TRBV27 with TRBJ1-5, with 7 bases that match TRBD1. Germline-derived CDR1 and CDR2 are MNHEY and SMNVEV (reference sequence). CDR3 length: 15 amino acids. The V segment lost 2 bases and the J segment 6 bases; nucleotides outside the gene matches: 7. The CDR3 sequence: CASSLKAGGRQPQHF. The CDR3 coding sequence is TGTGCCAGCAGTTTAAAGGCAGGGGGGCGTCAGCCCCAGCATTTT.

This chain connects TRBV11-2 to TRBJ2-1; 7 positions match TRBD2. Germline CDR1 reads SGHAT; CDR2 reads FQNNGV. After removal of 1 base from V and 9 bases from J, the junction contained 9 bases not matched to a gene. The CDR3 is 15 residues long. Here the CDR3 reads CASSLGREGSREQFF. In DNA form, the CDR3 reads TGTGCCAGCAGCTTAGGAAGGGAGGGGAGCCGTGAGCAGTTCTTC.

The chain employs TRBV11-2 and TRBJ2-7; 8 bases map to TRBD2. From germline, CDR1 is SGHAT and CDR2 FQNNGV. The length of the CDR3 is 15 residues. J gave up 4 bases and V 6 bases, and 11 bases lay outside the gene matches. CDR3 coding DNA: TGTGCCAGCAGTGGGGGAGCGGGAGTGGTTTACGAGCAGTACTTC. This gives the protein CASSGGAGVVYEQYF.

The chain joins TRBV7-7 to TRBJ2-3; D is perhaps TRBD2 (6 bases). CDR1 is SSHAT, CDR2 FNYEAQ, per germline (reference sequence). V lost 0 bases and J lost 0, with 22 bases in between. The CDR3 has 20 amino acids. As DNA, the CDR3 is TGTGCCAGCAGCTTAGCTATGGGTCGTGGTAGCGGCCTAAGCACAGATACGCAGTATTTT. This codes for CASSLAMGRGSGLSTDTQYF.

The rearrangement uses TRBV19 and TRBJ1-1, with 8 bases lining up with TRBD1. The CDR3 length is 14 residues. The trim removed 7 bases at V and 5 bases at J, leaving 9 bases unmatched. Looked up from germline, CDR1 is LNHDA and CDR2 is SQIVND (reference sequence). The CDR3 spells CASNTPGGWTEAFF. In DNA, the CDR3 is TGTGCCAGTAATACACCAGGGGGCTGGACTGAAGCTTTCTTT.

J is TRBJ1-5 and V is TRBV5-1, with D unclear. CDR1 and CDR2 (germline): SGHRS, YFSETQ. This CDR3 contains 16 residues. With 0 bases removed from V and 6 bases from J, the gap between germline ends came to 16 bases. CDR3 amino acids: CASSLGPGPEGQPQHF. CDR3 DNA: TGCGCCAGCAGCTTGGGTCCAGGCCCCGAGGGTCAGCCCCAGCATTTT.

The CDR3: CASSWGTGGSQPQHF. CDR3 DNA: TGTGCCAGCAGCTGGGGGACAGGGGGAAGCCAGCCCCAGCATTTT. This chain joins TRBV5-6 and TRBJ1-5; 11 bases are shared with TRBD1. The CDR3 sequence is 15 residues long. V shed 3 bases and J 7 bases; nucleotides not matched to a gene: 6. CDR1 SGHDT and CDR2 YYEEEE come from the germline V gene.

The chain carries TRBV5-1 and TRBJ1-1; unclear D gene. The CDR3 length is 14 residues. Germline V CDR1 and CDR2: SGHRS, YFSETQ. V lost 0 bases and J 4 bases, leaving 10 bases between the germline ends. The CDR3 sequence is CASSLAPGGTEAFF. The CDR3 region has the DNA TGCGCCAGCAGCTTGGCCCCTGGAGGCACTGAAGCTTTCTTT.